This T cell receptor (beta chain) appears in the sequencing data of a study of identical twins. After template switching added a universal primer site, the resulting cDNA carried unique molecular identifiers. TCRdb ran MiXCR on the 5' RACE reads and lists one entry per CDR3 protein. This sample has around 220,000 distinct CDR3 sequences; around 15% occur once, and the top ten carry 7% to 9.5%. This clonotype was counted between two and nine times. The target antigen is unknown. Germline loops: CDR1 MNHEY, CDR2 SMNVEV (reference sequence). This CDR3 spans 14 amino acids. V shed 6 bases and J 7 bases; nucleotides not matched to a gene: 10. Study conclusions and caveats: Memory repertoires showed no such pattern, whereas abundant cord blood beta clonotypes carried fewer insertions. Findings depended on cross-sectional statistics rather than tracking the same donors.

The sample taken for sequencing was memory (CD45RO+) T cells sorted from blood. The source is a woman in her late teens or twenties in good health. This chain connects TRBV27 to TRBJ2-7, with TRBD1 matching over 9 bases. This CDR3 reads CASRQDRGGWEQYF. In DNA form, the CDR3 reads TGTGCCAGCAGGCAGGACAGGGGAGGGTGGGAGCAGTACTTC.